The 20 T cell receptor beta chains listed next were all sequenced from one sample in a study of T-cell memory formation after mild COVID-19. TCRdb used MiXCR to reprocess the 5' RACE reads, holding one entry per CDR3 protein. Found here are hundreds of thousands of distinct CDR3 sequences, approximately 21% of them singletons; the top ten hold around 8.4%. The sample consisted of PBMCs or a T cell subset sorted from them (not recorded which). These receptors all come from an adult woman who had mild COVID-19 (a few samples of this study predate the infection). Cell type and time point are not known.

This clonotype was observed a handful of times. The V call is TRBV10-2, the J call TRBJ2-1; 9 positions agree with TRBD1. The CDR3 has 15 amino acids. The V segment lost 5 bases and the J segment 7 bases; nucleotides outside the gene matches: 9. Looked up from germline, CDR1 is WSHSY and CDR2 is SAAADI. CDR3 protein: CASSYTGGAGNEQFF. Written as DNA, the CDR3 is TGCGCCAGCAGTTACACAGGGGGCGCTGGGAATGAGCAGTTCTTC.

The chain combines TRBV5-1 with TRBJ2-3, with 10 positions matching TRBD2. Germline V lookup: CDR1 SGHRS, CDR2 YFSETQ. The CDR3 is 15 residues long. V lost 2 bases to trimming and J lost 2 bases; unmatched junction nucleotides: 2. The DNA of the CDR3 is TGCGCCAGCAGCTTCGGACTAGCGGACACAGATACGCAGTATTTT. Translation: CASSFGLADTDTQYF.

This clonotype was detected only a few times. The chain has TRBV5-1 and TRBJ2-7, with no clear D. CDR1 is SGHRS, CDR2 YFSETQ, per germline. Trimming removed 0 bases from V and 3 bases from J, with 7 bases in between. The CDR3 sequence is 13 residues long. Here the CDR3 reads CASSLEPDYEQYF. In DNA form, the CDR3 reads TGCGCCAGCAGCTTGGAGCCAGACTACGAGCAGTACTTC.

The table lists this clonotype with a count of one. The DNA for the CDR3 is TGCAGCGACAGCGGGACAGGGGGAGATACGCAGTATTTT. Residues: CSDSGTGGDTQYF. V gene TRBV29-1 combines with J gene TRBJ2-3, with TRBD1 matching 11 bases. V dropped 7 bases and J dropped 5; count of bases not matched to a gene: 5. The CDR3 covers 13 residues. Per germline, CDR1 SQVTM and CDR2 ANQGSEA.

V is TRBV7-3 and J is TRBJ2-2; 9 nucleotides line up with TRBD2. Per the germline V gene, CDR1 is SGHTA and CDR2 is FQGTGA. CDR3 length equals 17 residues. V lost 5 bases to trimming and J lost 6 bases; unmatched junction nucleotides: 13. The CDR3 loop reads CASSPDPSGAFPGELFF. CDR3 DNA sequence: TGTGCCAGCAGCCCCGACCCTAGCGGGGCTTTCCCCGGGGAGCTGTTTTTT.

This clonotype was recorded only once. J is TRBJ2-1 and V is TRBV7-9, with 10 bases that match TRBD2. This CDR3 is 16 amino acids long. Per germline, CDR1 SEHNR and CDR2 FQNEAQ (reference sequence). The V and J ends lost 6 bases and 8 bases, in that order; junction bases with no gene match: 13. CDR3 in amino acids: CASRPWSLAGDDEQFF. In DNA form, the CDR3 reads TGTGCCAGCAGACCTTGGAGTCTAGCGGGAGATGATGAGCAGTTCTTC.

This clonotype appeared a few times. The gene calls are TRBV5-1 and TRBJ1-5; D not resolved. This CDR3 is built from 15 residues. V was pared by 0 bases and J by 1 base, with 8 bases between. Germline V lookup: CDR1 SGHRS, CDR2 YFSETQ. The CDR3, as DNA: TGCGCCAGCAGCTTGGAGGGCGCGAGCAATCAGCCCCAGCATTTT. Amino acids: CASSLEGASNQPQHF.

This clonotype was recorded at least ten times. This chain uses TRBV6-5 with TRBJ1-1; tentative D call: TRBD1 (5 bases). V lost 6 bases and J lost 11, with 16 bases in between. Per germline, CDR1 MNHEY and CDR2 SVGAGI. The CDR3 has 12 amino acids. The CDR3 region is CASSLRGREAFF. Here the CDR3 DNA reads TGTGCCAGCAGCCTCCGGGGGAGGGAGGCTTTCTTT.

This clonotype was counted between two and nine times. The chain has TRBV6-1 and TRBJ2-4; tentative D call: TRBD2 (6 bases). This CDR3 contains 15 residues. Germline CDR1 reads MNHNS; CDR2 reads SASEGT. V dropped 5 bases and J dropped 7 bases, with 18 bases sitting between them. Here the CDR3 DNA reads TGTGCCAGCAGTCCTGTCGGAGGCCGGGGGAACATTCAGTACTTC. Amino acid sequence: CASSPVGGRGNIQYF.

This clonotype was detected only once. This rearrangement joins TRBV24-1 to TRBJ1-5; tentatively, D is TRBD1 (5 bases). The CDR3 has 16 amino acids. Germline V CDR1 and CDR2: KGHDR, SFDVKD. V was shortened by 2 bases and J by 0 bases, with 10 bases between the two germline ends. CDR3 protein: CATSDSGRTSNQPQHF. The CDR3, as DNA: TGTGCCACCAGTGATTCGGGACGGACTAGCAATCAGCCCCAGCATTTT.

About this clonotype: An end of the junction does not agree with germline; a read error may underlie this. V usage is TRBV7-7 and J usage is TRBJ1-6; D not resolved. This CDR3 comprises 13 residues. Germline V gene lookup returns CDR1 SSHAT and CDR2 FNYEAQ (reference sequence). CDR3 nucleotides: TGTGCTAGCAGCTCGGACCGGTATTCACCCCTCCACTTT. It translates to CASSSDRYSPLHF.

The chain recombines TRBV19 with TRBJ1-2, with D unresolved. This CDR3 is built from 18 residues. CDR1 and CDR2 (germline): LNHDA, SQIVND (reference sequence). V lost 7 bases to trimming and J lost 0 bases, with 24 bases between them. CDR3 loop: CASIPSLERLQANYGYTF. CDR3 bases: TGTGCCAGTATCCCTTCCTTGGAACGTCTGCAAGCTAACTATGGCTACACCTTC.

The CDR3 DNA follows: TGTGCCAGCAGTGTGCACACCAAGAACACTGAAGCTTTCTTT. This sequence encodes CASSVHTKNTEAFF. The V gene is TRBV2, the J gene TRBJ1-1; unclear D gene. The CDR3 is 14 residues long. V lost 4 bases to trimming and J lost 1 base, with 10 bases between them. Germline CDR1 SNHLY, CDR2 FYNNEI.

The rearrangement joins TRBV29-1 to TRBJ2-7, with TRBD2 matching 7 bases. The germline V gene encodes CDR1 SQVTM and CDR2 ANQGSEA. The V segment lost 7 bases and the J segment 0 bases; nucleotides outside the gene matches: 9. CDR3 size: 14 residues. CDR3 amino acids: CSAGLADTSYEQYF. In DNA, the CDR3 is TGCAGCGCCGGCCTAGCGGACACCTCCTACGAGCAGTACTTC.

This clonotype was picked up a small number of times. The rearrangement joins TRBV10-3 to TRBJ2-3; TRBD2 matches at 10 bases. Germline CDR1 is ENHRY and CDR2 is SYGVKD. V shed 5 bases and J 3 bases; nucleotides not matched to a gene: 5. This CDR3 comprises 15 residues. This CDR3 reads CAISKLAGTTDTQYF. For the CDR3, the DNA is TGTGCCATCAGTAAACTAGCGGGGACGACAGATACGCAGTATTTT.

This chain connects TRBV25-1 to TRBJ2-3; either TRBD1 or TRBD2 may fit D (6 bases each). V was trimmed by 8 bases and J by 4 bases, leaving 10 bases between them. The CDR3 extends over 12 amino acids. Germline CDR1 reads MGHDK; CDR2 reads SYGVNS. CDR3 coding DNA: TGTGCCAGCGTGGGGGGCCCAGATACGCAGTATTTT. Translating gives CASVGGPDTQYF.

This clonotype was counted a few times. CDR3 bases: TGTGCCAGCAGTTACTTAGCGGGAGGGCCTGACGAGCAGTACTTC. This codes for CASSYLAGGPDEQYF. This sequence joins TRBV6-2 or TRBV6-3 and TRBJ2-7; TRBD2 agrees at 11 bases. The V and J ends lost 1 base and 5 bases, in that order; junction bases with no gene match: 4. The CDR3 is made up of 15 amino acids. Germline CDR1 and CDR2: MNHEY and SVGEGT.

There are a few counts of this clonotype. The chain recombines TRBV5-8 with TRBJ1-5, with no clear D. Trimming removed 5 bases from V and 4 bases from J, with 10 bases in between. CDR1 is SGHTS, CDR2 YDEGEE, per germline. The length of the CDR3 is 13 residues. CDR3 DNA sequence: TGTGCCAGCAGTTCTCCCAGGAATCAGCCCCAGCATTTT. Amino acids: CASSSPRNQPQHF.

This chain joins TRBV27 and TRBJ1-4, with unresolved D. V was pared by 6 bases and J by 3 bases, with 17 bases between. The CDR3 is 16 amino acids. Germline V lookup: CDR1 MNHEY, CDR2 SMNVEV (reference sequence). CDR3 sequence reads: CASSRRLPRANEKLFF. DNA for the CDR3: TGTGCCAGCAGCCGCCGTCTCCCTAGGGCTAATGAAAAACTGTTTTTT.

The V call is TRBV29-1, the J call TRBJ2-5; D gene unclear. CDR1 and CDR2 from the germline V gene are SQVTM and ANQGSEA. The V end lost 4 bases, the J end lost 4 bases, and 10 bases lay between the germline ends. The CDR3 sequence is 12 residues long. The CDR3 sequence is CSVGSVGETQYF. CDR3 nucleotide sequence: TGCAGCGTTGGCTCGGTAGGAGAGACCCAGTACTTC.